This T cell receptor (beta chain) was captured in a study of human T cells and chemical hapten exposure (dated by TCRdb to the early 2020s). Study-wide context: For sensitization, 2% DPC in acetone was applied to a 2 cm by 2 cm area of upper inner arm skin. Peripheral blood TCR repertoire changes were tracked in vivo in alopecia patients during primary and secondary sensitization to the hapten diphenylcyclopropenone (DPC). The mostly female patient cohort included alopecia areata with under or over 50% scalp involvement, alopecia totalis and alopecia universalis. Patch testing was performed on the upper back with Finn chambers containing 0.01% DPC, and the patch tests were scored after 6 days according to International Contact Dermatitis Research Group standards. About 28 alopecia patients gave blood for TCR sequencing at one to four time points (pre-sensitization, 2, 6 and 24 weeks). Libraries were pooled for sequencing, and per-sample TCR yields varied mainly because of small differences in library volumes within the pool. Throughout the approximately 25-week study period, patients were also given weekly therapeutic DPC doses on the scalp. Blood was sampled from patients pre-sensitization (week 0) and at 2, 6 and about 24 weeks after DPC sensitization. Broader findings and caveats from the paper: Because every patient had alopecia, a presumed autoimmune disease, the patients' immune response might differ from that of healthy individuals. After repeated subsampling, the strength of the expansion versus patch-test correlation and the threshold at which it became significant changed. DPC sensitization did not change how many TCRs were above 1 in 1000 frequency, and no evidence was found of alterations in global repertoire structure. Patch test score was positively correlated with the number of PT1 expanded TCRs, with significance at thresholds 8, 16 and 32 but not at 4. Compared with pre-sensitization or healthy control sets, expanded TCRs formed significantly more large CDR3 similarity clusters, which is consistent with antigen-driven responses.

Library generation was performed with RACE. Sequencing used a NextSeq 500. During library preparation, unique molecular identifiers were attached to individual cDNA molecules so that TCRs could be counted in a quantitative, reproducible way. From each blood RNA sample, both TCR alpha and TCR beta chains were sequenced. Under the source paper's analysis protocol: Samples had a median of about 96,000 TCRs, with a range from about 20,000 to 690,600. The Decombinator software suite was used to annotate V, J and CDR3 in the TCR reads. To make PS versus PT1 abundance plots, every sample was subsampled to the same number of TCRs (28,000). Expanded TCRs were defined as absent before sensitization and observed at least eight times at the 2-week time point. Using fastp at Q25 and MiXCR, TCRdb reprocessed the public reads and kept productive beta chains. Rows matching on CDR3 protein sequence are summarized as one entry with the most common DNA and genes. The authors' filters were not applied to this entry. Present in this sample are some 110,000 distinct CDR3 sequences, around 10% of which were seen just once. The top ten clones comprise roughly 1.3% of the sample.

This clonotype was recorded many times. It lacks a known antigen. No clone much larger than this one lies a single base away; base qualities are absent. Measured from the cysteine to the phenylalanine, the CDR3 is 14 residues long. This entry keeps only the CDR3 DNA: 42 bases, framed from base 1. Clipping removes 3 bases from V and 7 bases from J, with 8 as the unmatched junction base count. The germline V gene (reference sequence) gives CDR1 as LNHDA and CDR2 as SQIVND. The intended sense of this specimen's time point label: patch test 1, 2 weeks after DPC sensitization. The label giving this sample's treatment or condition can be read as: therapeutic diphenylcyclopropenone sensitization with weekly scalp DPC. At every patch-test visit, the blood draw took place before the patch test was put on. To be eligible, patients had to be aged 18 to 70, diagnosed with alopecia and judged suitable for DPC therapy, while pregnant patients were excluded. Total RNA was extracted from unfractionated whole blood collected in Tempus Blood RNA tubes.

The clonotype originates from a woman aged 50 to 60 with alopecia areata. Some clones in this sample may be carry-over from other donors' samples. This sample comprised whole blood, obtained in connection with sensitization to the hapten diphenylcyclopropenone (DPC). Recombination linked TRBV19 to TRBJ1-2, with 7 middle bases fitting TRBD1. Here is the DNA: TGTGCCAGTAGTATGTCAAGAGACAGGGTTGGCTACACCTTC. Its translation is CASSMSRDRVGYTF.